This T cell receptor (beta chain) was recorded in a study of T cell changes during pregnancy in multiple sclerosis. Germline V gives CDR1 KGHSH, CDR2 LQKENI. The CDR3 totals 12 residues. The J segment lost 5 bases and the V segment lost 4 bases, leaving 0 bases of the junction unmatched. Profiled with immunoSEQ multiplex PCR; TCRdb holds only in-frame clones, not every one. The table records around 97,000 clones, 75% to 95% of them present only once. This chain joins TRBV18 and TRBJ1-1; 8 bases agree with TRBD1. This clonotype originated in a female donor in good health, enrolled as a control in a pregnancy study. The source material was peripheral blood, sampled in the second trimester of pregnancy. This CDR3 is CASSRQGTEAFF. The CDR3 DNA reads as TGTGCCAGCTCACGACAGGGGACTGAAGCTTTCTTT. Based on the CDR3 plus reference TRBV18 and TRBJ1-1, the full variable domain is NAGVMQNPRHLVRRRGQEARLRCSPMKGHSHVYWYRQLPEEGLKFMVYLQKENIIDESGMPKERFSAEFPKEGPSILRIQQVVRGDSAAYFCASSRQGTEAFFGQGTRLTVV.